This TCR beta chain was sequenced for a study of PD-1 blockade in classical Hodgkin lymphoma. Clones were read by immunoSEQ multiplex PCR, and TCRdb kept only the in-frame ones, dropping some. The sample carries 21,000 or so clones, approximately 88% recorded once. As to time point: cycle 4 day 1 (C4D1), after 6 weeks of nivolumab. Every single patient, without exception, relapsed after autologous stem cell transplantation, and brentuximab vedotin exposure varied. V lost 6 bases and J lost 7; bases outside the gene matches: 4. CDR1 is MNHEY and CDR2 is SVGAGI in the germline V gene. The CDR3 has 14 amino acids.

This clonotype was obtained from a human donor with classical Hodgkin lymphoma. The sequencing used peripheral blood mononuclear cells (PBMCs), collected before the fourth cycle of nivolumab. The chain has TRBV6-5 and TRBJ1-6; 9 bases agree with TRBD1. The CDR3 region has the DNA TGTGCCAGCAGCCGGGACAGGGTAAATTCACCCCTCCACTTT. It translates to CASSRDRVNSPLHF.